This T cell receptor (beta chain) was retrieved from a study of read filtering for tumor transcriptome and immune sequencing. The library was built from roughly 400 ng RNA with molecular barcoded adaptors for alpha/delta and beta/gamma chains. TCRdb reanalysed the reads using MiXCR and keeps one entry per CDR3 protein. The profile shows tens of thousands of distinct CDR3 sequences, roughly an eighth of them singletons. Study-wide results and caveats: Single-read clonotypes: around 81% of IR-seq clonotypes (around 3.5% of reads), around three quarters of RNA-seq clonotypes (roughly 45% of reads).

This CDR3 spans 11 amino acids. Germline V gives CDR1 SNHLY, CDR2 FYNNEI. V was cut by 6 bases and J by 7 bases, with 9 bases left in between. This clonotype was detected ten times or more. The antigen remains unidentified. The chain has TRBV2 and TRBJ2-5, with D possibly matching TRBD2 (5 bases). This receptor was obtained from a donor aged 40 or over with multiple myeloma. Specimen: a population of CD138-negative cells sorted from bone marrow. The CDR3 nucleotides are TGTGCCAGCAGCGCCGCGGGGACCCAGTACTTC. Translated: CASSAAGTQYF.